This T cell receptor beta chain was sequenced for a study of cytomegalovirus exposure and HLA in healthy donors. PCR was performed using 60 Vbeta and 13 Jbeta primers. Per the original data handling: Later work found roughly 80 million unique TCR beta chains, with some 11 million shared. Assay: immunoSEQ multiplex PCR; the TCRdb copy retains only in-frame clones and omits some. Clonal size and the V and J genes are those of that table, whereas D and trimming came from the DNA. The sample lists around 150,000 clones, 79% occurring once. The CDR3 is 14 residues long. CDR1 is MNHNS and CDR2 is SASEGT in the germline V gene. V lost 1 base and J lost 5; bases outside the gene matches: 3. Overall study results and limits: Later, TCR association rates were found to vary by HLA locus, highest for DRB1 and lowest for HLA-C. Sequencing had likely introduced a cluster of highly shared sequence variants as an artifact. The CMV antigen specificity of a few CMV-associated chains was confirmed through in vitro analysis.

Regarding this clone: The antigen remains unidentified.

This receptor was obtained from a male donor in good health and CMV-seronegative. Sequences were obtained from PBMCs. The chain carries TRBV6-1 and TRBJ2-7; 9 bases align to TRBD1. As DNA, the CDR3 is TGTGCCAGCAGTGAAGGGACAGGGGTCCACGAGCAGTACTTC. Translation: CASSEGTGVHEQYF.